This TCR beta chain derives from a study of blood T cell repertoires in COVID-19. The CDR3 loop spans 15 amino acids. Trimming cost V 5 bases and J 5 bases; bases outside gene matches: 7. The germline gives CDR1 MNHEY, CDR2 SVGEGT. The method was immunoSEQ multiplex PCR; TCRdb's version includes in-frame clones alone and lacks a portion of them. The top ten clones hold 5.5% to 6% of a sample with 50,000 to 80,000 clones, more than 65% of them seen once. V and J are TRBV6-2 or TRBV6-3 and TRBJ2-7; 12 bases align to TRBD2. The material sequenced was peripheral blood. The origin of this receptor is a woman aged 55 to 70 with acute or convalescent COVID-19. The CDR3 region is CASSTLRLAGDEQYF. CDR3 nucleotide sequence: TGTGCCAGCAGTACCCTCAGACTAGCGGGGGACGAGCAGTACTTC.